Listed here is a single TCR beta chain. There is no known antigen for this receptor. No base quality information exists; no much larger clone differs at one position. This entry is derived from a study of CD8 T cells in Susac syndrome (dated by TCRdb to the late 2010s). A note on the overall study: Among the Susac syndrome patients who were sequenced, clinically active disease was present in six and clinical remission was observed in 8 or 9. The study compared CD8+ T cell repertoire clonality among 12 healthy donors, 14 Susac syndrome patients and roughly 15 multiple sclerosis patients. The study used repertoire sequencing to test whether antigen drove CD8+ T cell activation and differentiation in Susac syndrome. Susac syndrome patients were therapy-naive, on corticosteroids (some also receiving IVIg), or on IVIg alone at blood withdrawal. Study-wide findings and limitations: CD8+ repertoires in Susac syndrome showed clonal expansion, which was highest in CD8+ TEMRA cells and was greater in clinically active patients than in remitting patients. Looking at Susac-specific public clones, the researchers identified roughly 17 in the total CD8+ repertoire and 4 or 5 in the CD8+ TEMRA repertoire. The TCR sequencing and HLA analysis was acknowledged to have included a relatively small number of individuals.

The germline V gene (reference sequence) specifies DFQATT as CDR1 and SNEGSKA as CDR2. V and J are trimmed by 0 bases and 5 bases, and the gene matches miss 12 bases of the junction. CDR3 length: 16 amino acids, cysteine to phenylalanine. This entry keeps only the CDR3 DNA: 48 bases, framed from base 1. RNA was extracted using the RNeasy kit, and about 0.5 to 1 ug of the RNA was reverse transcribed with random hexamers. The immunoSEQ multiplex PCR assay, which covers 54 Vbeta and 13 Jbeta segments, was used to amplify TCR beta CDR3 regions. PCR amplification bias was corrected using a synthetic template baseline for primer optimization and computational correction. Concerning the study's data processing: Only productive sequences were kept, with reads annotated to V, D and J genes according to IMGT and analyzed in immunoSEQ Analyzer. Clonality was computed as one minus Shannon entropy normalized by log2 of the number of productive unique sequences. For each patient and control, public and private clones were evaluated within the 100 most prevalent clones. Clones were defined as Susac-specific if absent from the healthy and MS cohorts, from 1052 published viral clones and from other ImmuneACCESS disease sequences. TCRdb trimmed public reads at Q25 via fastp, called clones via MiXCR and kept in-frame beta chains. Every distinct CDR3 protein forms one entry, paired with its most common genes and DNA. These V and J calls originate from TCRdb's pipeline instead of the authors' own analysis. The sample table holds about 24,000 distinct CDR3 sequences, of which about 94% were seen once. Roughly 0.59% of the sample lies in the top ten.

High-throughput TCR beta sequencing profiled peripheral blood CD8+ and CD4+ T cells from healthy donors, Susac syndrome patients and multiple sclerosis patients. Susac syndrome patients met recently defined diagnostic criteria for definite or probable disease. Bulk CD8+ and CD4+ T cells were purified by magnetic negative isolation, while CD8+ TEMRA cells were enriched using FACS. Blood was drawn into EDTA tubes, processed within 24 hours, and PBMCs were isolated by density gradient centrifugation. PBMCs destined for TCR sequencing were cryopreserved in liquid nitrogen and later thawed in a 37 °C water bath. The sorted or isolated CD4+, CD8+ and CD8+ TEMRA cells reached a purity of at least 90%.

This TCR was sampled from a human donor with Susac syndrome. The chain uses TRBV20-1 and TRBJ1-2; 7 bases in between match TRBD1. Sequenced: CD8+ T cells from PBMCs. For the CDR3, the sequence is CSARDLSQGVRYGYTF. The nucleotide sequence is TGCAGTGCTAGAGATCTTAGTCAGGGGGTTAGATATGGCTACACCTTC.